This T cell receptor (beta chain) stems from a study of response to subunit inactivated influenza vaccine. Findings and limits, study-wide: The authors put forward the suggestion that each seasonal influenza vaccination may bring in only a limited number of new T cells.

From the RT-PCR reads, TCRdb called clonotypes with MiXCR, one entry per CDR3 protein. The sample carries a few hundred thousand distinct CDR3 sequences, around 7.7% recorded once. This clonotype has more than one count but fewer than ten. The antigen remains unidentified. This TCR was recovered from a man aged 45 to 75 who received an inactivated influenza vaccine. The sequences come from PBMCs from blood, collected less than 25 months after vaccination.

The CDR3 sequence is CASSEGDRVRETQYF. The DNA for the CDR3 is TGCGCCAGCAGCGAAGGGGACAGGGTGAGAGAGACCCAGTACTTC. V is TRBV5-1 and J is TRBJ2-5; 9 bases align to TRBD1. The CDR3 is 15 amino acids. J gave up 4 bases and V 4 bases, and 8 bases lay outside the gene matches. The V gene's germline CDR1 is SGHRS and CDR2 YFSETQ.